This entry lists 10 T cell receptor beta chains sequenced from one sample in a study of blood T cell repertoires in COVID-19. Here immunoSEQ multiplex PCR was the method, and the copy in TCRdb shows in-frame clones only, minus some. The sample contains under 150,000 clones, 85% of which appear only once. Sequenced: peripheral blood. These receptors originate from a human donor in a cohort sampled during active COVID-19.

This clone was detected only a few times. The rearrangement links TRBV11-3 to TRBJ2-7, with TRBD1 matching over 9 bases. The V segment lost 3 bases and the J segment 6 bases; nucleotides outside the gene matches: 6. Germline assignment: CDR1 SGHNT and CDR2 YENEEA. The CDR3 has 14 amino acids. The DNA for the CDR3 is TGTGCCAGCAGCTTCTCACAGGGGGCGCGCGAGCAGTACTTC. Translating it yields CASSFSQGAREQYF.

The chain joins TRBV11-1 to TRBJ1-6; 8 bases agree with TRBD1. V lost 7 bases and J lost 10; bases outside the gene matches: 12. The length of the CDR3 is 15 residues. The germline CDR1 and CDR2 sequences are SGHAT and FQDESV (reference sequence). CDR3 in DNA: TGTGCCAGCAAGGGACAGACAGGGGTAGGATCACCCCTCCACTTT. Residues: CASKGQTGVGSPLHF.

The chain recombines TRBV7-2 with TRBJ1-1, with D possibly being TRBD1 (5 bases). CDR3 length equals 14 residues. Trimming cost V 2 bases and J 4 bases, with 11 bases left between them. Per the germline V gene, CDR1 is SGHTA and CDR2 is FQGNSA. CDR3 bases: TGTGCCAGCAGCTTAAGACAGCGGGGCACTGAAGCTTTCTTT. Translation gives CASSLRQRGTEAFF. The full variable domain, completed using reference TRBV7-2 and TRBJ1-1, is GAGVSQSPSNKVTEKGKDVELRCDPISGHTALYWYRQSLGQGLEFLIYFQGNSAPDKSGLPSDRFSAERTGGSVSTLTIQRTQQEDSAVYLCASSLRQRGTEAFFGQGTRLTVV.

This clone was observed once. CDR3 amino acids: CASSARGTGEKLFF. CDR3 coding DNA: TGTGCCAGCAGCGCTAGAGGGACAGGCGAAAAACTGTTTTTT. This sequence joins TRBV9 and TRBJ1-4, with 8 bases matching TRBD1. Germline CDR1 reads SGDLS; CDR2 reads YYNGEE. V shed 3 bases and J 8 bases; nucleotides not matched to a gene: 6. The length of the CDR3 is 14 residues.

This clone was picked up a small number of times. This chain links TRBV6-2 or TRBV6-3 with TRBJ1-6, with 8 nucleotides matching TRBD1. Germline CDR1 is MNHEY and CDR2 is SVGEGT. The V gene end was trimmed by 5 bases and the J gene end by 15 bases; junction bases not matched to a gene: 18. CDR3 length: 16 amino acids. DNA for the CDR3: TGTGCCAGCAGTCCGGACAGGGTGAAAGTGAATTCGAGCCTCCACTTT. It is translated as CASSPDRVKVNSSLHF.

This clone has only a few counts. The rearrangement uses TRBV2 and TRBJ1-5; no definite D call. V lost 0 bases, J lost 11 bases, and 11 bases lay in between. This CDR3 region has 13 residues. Germline V gene lookup returns CDR1 SNHLY and CDR2 FYNNEI. CDR3 bases: TGTGCCAGCAGTGAAGCGGAGGGTGTATCCCAGCATTTT. It specifies CASSEAEGVSQHF.

The chain has TRBV7-2 and TRBJ2-5; D is unclear. The CDR3 has 15 residues. Germline values: CDR1 SGHTA, CDR2 FQGNSA. The germline V and J ends were trimmed by 1 base and 0 bases, with 9 bases remaining between them. This CDR3 reads CASSLGGRDQETQYF. The CDR3 nucleotides read TGTGCCAGCAGCTTAGGAGGCCGGGACCAAGAGACCCAGTACTTC.

DNA for the CDR3: TGTGCCAGCAGTGAAATGGCGGCGGGCTACACCTTC. This codes for CASSEMAAGYTF. The chain uses TRBV6-1 and TRBJ1-2; D gene uncertain. V lost 2 bases to trimming and J lost 8 bases, with 9 bases between them. This CDR3 has 12 amino acids. Germline CDR1 reads MNHNS; CDR2 reads SASEGT.

V and J are TRBV7-8 and TRBJ1-1; TRBD1 matches 7 bases. The CDR3 is made up of 13 amino acids. With V trimmed by 5 bases and J by 11 bases, 11 bases remained unmatched. The germline V gene has CDR1 SGHVS and CDR2 FQNEAQ. The CDR3 loop reads CASSPGQDLSAFF. In nucleotides, the CDR3 is TGTGCCAGCAGCCCAGGACAGGACCTGAGTGCTTTCTTT. The full variable domain, completed using reference TRBV7-8 and TRBJ1-1, is GAGVSQSPRYKVAKRGQDVALRCDPISGHVSLFWYQQALGQGPEFLTYFQNEAQLDKSGLPSDRFFAERPEGSVSTLKIQRTQQEDSAVYLCASSPGQDLSAFFGQGTRLTVV.

The V and J genes are TRBV6-6 and TRBJ2-3; TRBD2 matches at 10 bases. Trimming at V came to 4 bases and at J to 2 bases, leaving 6 bases not matched to a gene. Germline V gives CDR1 MNHNY, CDR2 SVGAGI (reference sequence). The CDR3 spans 16 residues. The CDR3 sequence: CASSSQTSGFTDTQYF. The CDR3 DNA reads as TGTGCCAGCAGTTCACAGACTAGCGGGTTCACAGATACGCAGTATTTT.